This TCR beta chain was retrieved from a study of tumor-infiltrating lymphocytes in primary liver carcinoma. Blood RNA originated from unsorted whole blood, with germline DNA additionally extracted. With a constant-region primer, TCR beta cDNA was made from approximately 450 ng of total RNA. ARM-PCR, slightly modified, supplied the TCR beta libraries through three nested multiplex PCR rounds. A single record per CDR3 protein comes from TCRdb applying MiXCR to the multiplex PCR reads. The sample includes approximately 320,000 distinct CDR3 sequences, roughly 60% of them seen just once. In its sample, this clonotype was seen a few times. The receptor was isolated from a woman in her thirties with primary liver carcinoma and hepatitis B virus infection. The sample taken for sequencing was peripheral blood.

The DNA of the CDR3 is TGTGCCTCGGGACTAGCGGGAGATCGAGAGACCCAGTACTTC. Encoded protein: CASGLAGDRETQYF. The chain combines TRBV5-6 with TRBJ2-5, with 14 nucleotides matching TRBD2. The CDR3 totals 14 residues. Trimming at V came to 10 bases and at J to 4 bases, leaving 6 bases not matched to a gene. Germline lookup yields CDR1 SGHDT and CDR2 YYEEEE.